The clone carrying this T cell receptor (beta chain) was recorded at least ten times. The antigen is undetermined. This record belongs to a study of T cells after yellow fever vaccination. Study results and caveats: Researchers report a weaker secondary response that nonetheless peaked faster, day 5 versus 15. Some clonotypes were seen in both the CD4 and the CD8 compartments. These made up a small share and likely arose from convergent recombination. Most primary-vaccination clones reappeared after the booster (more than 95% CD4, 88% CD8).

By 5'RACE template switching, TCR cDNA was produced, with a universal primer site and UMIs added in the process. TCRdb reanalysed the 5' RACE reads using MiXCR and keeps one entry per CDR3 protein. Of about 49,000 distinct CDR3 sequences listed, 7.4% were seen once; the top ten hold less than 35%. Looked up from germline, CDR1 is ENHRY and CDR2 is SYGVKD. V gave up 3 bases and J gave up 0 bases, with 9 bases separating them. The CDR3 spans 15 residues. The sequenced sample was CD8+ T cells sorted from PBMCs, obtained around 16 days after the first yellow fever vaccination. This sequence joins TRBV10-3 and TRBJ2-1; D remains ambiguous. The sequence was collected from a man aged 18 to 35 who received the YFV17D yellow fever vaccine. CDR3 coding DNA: TGTGCCATCAGTGACCTAGACCTCTCCTACAATGAGCAGTTCTTC. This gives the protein CAISDLDLSYNEQFF.